This TCR beta chain was profiled in a study of T cells in Graves' hyperthyroidism and ophthalmopathy. The CDR3 extends over 16 amino acids. Trimming shortened V by 0 bases and J by 0 bases, and 11 bases separated the two germline ends. Germline CDR1 DFQATT, CDR2 SNEGSKA (reference sequence). TCR beta CDR3 regions were amplified from RNA transcripts. HTBI primers were the set used in a first-round RT-PCR of the TCR CDR3. TCRdb re-derived calls from the multiplex PCR reads in MiXCR, one entry per CDR3 protein. The sample yields 660,000 or so distinct CDR3 sequences, less than 25% seen once. This receptor was taken from a man aged 30 to 39 with Graves' ophthalmopathy. The gene calls are TRBV20-1 and TRBJ2-2, with no clear D. Source material: blood. The CDR3 bases are TGCAGTGCTAGAGATCGCGGATCGGCGAACACCGGGGAGCTGTTTTTT. Protein sequence: CSARDRGSANTGELFF.